These 19 T cell receptor beta chains came from one sample sequenced in a study of blood T cell repertoires in COVID-19 (dated by TCRdb to about 2020). Receptor libraries were prepared by the immunoSEQ multiplex PCR assay. TCRdb limited this immuneACCESS table to in-frame rearrangements with V and J called. A share of clones is missing; checked studies link under half to unresolved V genes, and the rest is unexplained. The sample table lists 40,000 to 50,000 clones, approximately 90% of them with a count of one. Clones ranked in the top ten supply about 5.3% of the sample. The sequenced sample consisted of peripheral blood. The receptors were sampled from a human donor in a cohort sampled during active COVID-19.

The rearrangement links TRBV6-6 to TRBJ2-1, with 9 nucleotides matching TRBD2. Germline lookup yields CDR1 MNHNY and CDR2 SVGAGI (reference sequence). The CDR3 loop spans 13 amino acids. V dropped 6 bases and J dropped 5; count of bases not matched to a gene: 2. The CDR3 loop reads CASSLAGNNEQFF. CDR3 DNA: TGTGCCAGCAGCCTAGCGGGAAACAATGAGCAGTTCTTC.

This rearrangement joins TRBV19 to TRBJ2-1; 8 positions agree with TRBD2. V dropped 5 bases and J dropped 0; count of bases not matched to a gene: 3. Germline lookup yields CDR1 LNHDA and CDR2 SQIVND (reference sequence). The CDR3 extends over 15 amino acids. The CDR3 DNA is TGTGCCAGTAGTTCAAGCGGGAGCTCCTACAATGAGCAGTTCTTC. Amino acid sequence: CASSSSGSSYNEQFF.

CDR3 region: CASSLGGRDRSYEQYF. In nucleotides, the CDR3 is TGTGCCAGCAGCTTAGGGGGCCGGGACAGAAGCTACGAGCAGTACTTC. The V gene is TRBV7-6, the J gene TRBJ2-7, with 7 bases lining up with TRBD1. J lost 3 bases, V lost 1 base, and 9 bases had no gene match. CDR1 and CDR2 (germline): SGHVS, FNYEAQ. This CDR3 is 16 amino acids long. Together with reference TRBV7-6 and TRBJ2-7, the CDR3 gives the full variable domain: GAGVSQSPRYKVTKRGQDVALRCDPISGHVSLYWYRQALGQGPEFLTYFNYEAQQDKSGLPNDRFSAERPEGSISTLTIQRTEQRDSAMYRCASSLGGRDRSYEQYFGPGTRLTVT.

This sequence joins TRBV4-2 and TRBJ1-2; D is possibly TRBD1 (6 bases). Trimming cost V 0 bases and J 3 bases, with 14 bases left between them. CDR1 is LGHNA and CDR2 is YNFKEQ in the germline V gene. The CDR3 consists of 16 residues. Here the CDR3 reads CASSQDDRTADYGYTF. DNA for the CDR3: TGTGCCAGCAGCCAAGATGACAGGACCGCTGACTATGGCTACACCTTC.

The V call is TRBV6-1, the J call TRBJ1-3, with D unclear. This CDR3 spans 17 amino acids. CDR1 and CDR2 (germline): MNHNS, SASEGT. V was pared by 3 bases and J by 0 bases, with 15 bases between. The DNA of the CDR3 is TGTGCCAGCAGTGAGAGGTTATCCAGCAACTCTGGAAACACCATATATTTT. Its translation: CASSERLSSNSGNTIYF.

The V call is TRBV9, the J call TRBJ2-1, with 14 bases aligning to TRBD2. CDR1 and CDR2 from the germline V gene are SGDLS and YYNGEE. V shed 0 bases and J 0 bases; nucleotides not matched to a gene: 5. The CDR3 spans 19 residues. The CDR3 loop reads CASSVATTSGRASYNEQFF. The CDR3 bases are TGTGCCAGCAGCGTAGCTACGACTAGCGGGAGGGCCTCCTACAATGAGCAGTTCTTC.

The chain is built from TRBV15 and TRBJ1-2; no reliable D call. The V gene's germline CDR1 is LNHNV and CDR2 YYDKDF (reference sequence). V was pared by 0 bases and J by 3 bases, with 11 bases between. This CDR3 spans 15 amino acids. The CDR3 region has the DNA TGTGCCACCAGCAGAGATTTGGTTCCAGACTATGGCTACACCTTC. Amino acids: CATSRDLVPDYGYTF.

DNA for the CDR3: TGTGCCAGCAGCTTAGTAGACAGGGCGCACGAGCAGTACTTC. Amino acids: CASSLVDRAHEQYF. The rearrangement joins TRBV11-3 to TRBJ2-7; 7 bases align to TRBD1. CDR3 length: 14 residues. The germline CDR1 and CDR2 sequences are SGHNT and YENEEA. V lost 1 base, J lost 5 bases, and 5 bases stayed unmatched. The whole variable domain, remainder taken from reference TRBV11-3 and TRBJ2-7, is EAGVVQSPRYKIIEKKQPVAFWCNPISGHNTLYWYLQNLGQGPELLIRYENEEAVDDSQLPKDRFSAERLKGVDSTLKIQPAELGDSAVYLCASSLVDRAHEQYFGPGTRLTVT.

The chain combines TRBV6-4 with TRBJ2-5, with unresolved D. From germline, CDR1 is MRHNA and CDR2 SNTAGT. V was cut by 7 bases and J by 1 base, with 10 bases left in between. This CDR3 is 13 amino acids long. This CDR3 is CASIIPVQETQYF. Here the CDR3 DNA reads TGTGCCAGCATCATCCCAGTCCAAGAGACCCAGTACTTC.

J is TRBJ2-7 and V is TRBV10-2; 10 nucleotides align to TRBD1. This CDR3 spans 15 amino acids. Losses at the gene ends were 8 bases for V and 6 bases for J; bases not matched to a gene: 13. Germline values: CDR1 WSHSY, CDR2 SAAADI. CDR3 residues: CASGTISTGGSEQYF. The DNA of the CDR3 is TGCGCCAGCGGGACGATCTCGACAGGGGGCTCCGAGCAGTACTTC.

The V gene is TRBV4-1, the J gene TRBJ1-6; 10 positions agree with TRBD1. Looked up from germline, CDR1 is MGHRA and CDR2 is YSYEKL. Trimming cost V 3 bases and J 9 bases; bases outside gene matches: 8. CDR3 length: 16 amino acids. DNA for the CDR3: TGCGCCAGCAGCCAGACCGGGACAGGGGATCGTTCACCCCTCCACTTT. The encoded protein is CASSQTGTGDRSPLHF.

The rearrangement joins TRBV2 to TRBJ2-1; 15 positions agree with TRBD2. The germline V gene encodes CDR1 SNHLY and CDR2 FYNNEI. CDR3 size: 19 residues. Trimming took 6 bases from V and 3 from J; bases not matched to a gene: 12. This CDR3 reads CASRSRTSGRALSYNEQFF. For the CDR3, the DNA is TGTGCCAGCAGGTCTCGGACTAGCGGGAGGGCCCTCAGCTACAATGAGCAGTTCTTC.

This clone has a single count. The genes are TRBV28 and TRBJ2-3; tentative D call: TRBD2 (6 bases). The length of the CDR3 is 14 residues. Trimming stripped 4 bases from V and 1 base from J, with 9 bases between. Germline CDR1 MDHEN, CDR2 SYDVKM. CDR3 loop: CASSSGGGTDTQYF. As DNA, the CDR3 is TGTGCCAGCAGTTCCGGAGGGGGCACAGATACGCAGTATTTT.

The DNA for the CDR3 is TGCGCCAGCAGCTTGACGGGGGGTTCGGGAGAGACCCAGTACTTC. It translates to CASSLTGGSGETQYF. This chain connects TRBV5-1 to TRBJ2-5, with 7 bases fitting TRBD2. CDR3 length: 15 amino acids. The J segment lost 4 bases and the V segment lost 1 base, leaving 7 bases of the junction unmatched. The germline gives CDR1 SGHRS, CDR2 YFSETQ.

This clone was counted between two and nine times. The chain employs TRBV5-4 and TRBJ2-1, with D possibly matching TRBD2 (6 bases). This CDR3 is built from 12 residues. Germline-derived CDR1 and CDR2 are SGHNT and YYREEE (reference sequence). Trimming removed 3 bases from V and 6 bases from J, with 7 bases in between. In nucleotides, the CDR3 is TGTGCCAGCAGCTGGGACTCCAATGAGCAGTTCTTC. It encodes CASSWDSNEQFF. Combining the CDR3 with reference TRBV5-4 and TRBJ2-1 gives the whole variable domain ETGVTQSPTHLIKTRGQQVTLRCSSQSGHNTVSWYQQALGQGPQFIFQYYREEENGRGNFPPRFSGLQFPNYSSELNVNALELDDSALYLCASSWDSNEQFFGPGTRLTVL.

Comments on this clone: Within the sample, other DNA sequences also encode this same CDR3. The J gene is TRBJ2-7, the V gene TRBV27; D is possibly TRBD2 (6 bases). The germline V gene has CDR1 MNHEY and CDR2 SMNVEV (reference sequence). CDR3 length equals 14 residues. Trimming shortened V by 2 bases and J by 0 bases, and 8 bases separated the two germline ends. The CDR3 protein is CASSLSGLSYEQYF. CDR3 DNA: TGTGCCAGCAGTTTAAGCGGGCTCTCCTACGAGCAGTACTTC.

The V and J genes are TRBV28 and TRBJ1-2, with D possibly TRBD1 on 6 matching bases. The germline CDR1 and CDR2 sequences are MDHEN and SYDVKM. V lost 1 base and J lost 4, with 13 bases in between. This CDR3 is built from 15 residues. The CDR3, as DNA: TGTGCCAGCAGTTTATTTGAGGGGGGGCCCTATGGCTACACCTTC. It yields the protein CASSLFEGGPYGYTF.

This rearrangement joins TRBV28 to TRBJ2-7, with 11 bases that match TRBD2. The CDR3 has 17 residues. V was pared by 7 bases and J by 0 bases, with 11 bases of the junction left unmatched. Germline V lookup: CDR1 MDHEN, CDR2 SYDVKM. For the CDR3, the DNA is TGTGCCAGCATCACGATAGCGGGAGGGCTTTCCTCCTACGAGCAGTACTTC. Protein sequence: CASITIAGGLSSYEQYF.

This rearrangement joins TRBV19 to TRBJ1-3, with D possibly matching TRBD1 (5 bases). Trimming cost V 9 bases and J 0 bases, with 9 bases left between them. CDR1 is LNHDA, CDR2 SQIVND, per germline (reference sequence). This CDR3 has 13 amino acids. The CDR3 nucleotides read TGTGCCAGCCAGGGAAGCTCTGGAAACACCATATATTTT. Translating it yields CASQGSSGNTIYF.